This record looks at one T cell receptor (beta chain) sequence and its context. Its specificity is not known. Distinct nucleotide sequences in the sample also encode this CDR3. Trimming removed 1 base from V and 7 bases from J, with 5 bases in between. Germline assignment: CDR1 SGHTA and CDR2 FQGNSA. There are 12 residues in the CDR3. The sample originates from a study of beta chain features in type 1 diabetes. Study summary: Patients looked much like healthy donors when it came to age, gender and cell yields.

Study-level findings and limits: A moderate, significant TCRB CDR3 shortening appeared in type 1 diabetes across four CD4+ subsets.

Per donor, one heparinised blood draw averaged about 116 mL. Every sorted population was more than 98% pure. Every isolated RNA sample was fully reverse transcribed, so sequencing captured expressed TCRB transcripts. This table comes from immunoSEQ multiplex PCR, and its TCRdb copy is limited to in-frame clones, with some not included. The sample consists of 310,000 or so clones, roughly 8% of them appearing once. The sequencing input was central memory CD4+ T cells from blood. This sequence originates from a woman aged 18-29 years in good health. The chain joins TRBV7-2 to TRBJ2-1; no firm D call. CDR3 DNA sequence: TGTGCCAGCAGCTTAGAGTCGAATGAGCAGTTCTTC. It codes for CASSLESNEQFF.